This TCR beta chain was sequenced for a study of regulatory T cells in long-lasting Graves disease. Arm-PCR of CDR3 regions with iRepertoire HTBI primers generated TCR beta libraries. TCRdb used MiXCR to reprocess the multiplex PCR reads, holding one entry per CDR3 protein. Of 320,000 or so distinct CDR3 sequences in the sample, 15% to 20% are singletons; the top ten hold around 37%. Many counts were recorded for this clonotype. Time point defined: newly diagnosed GD, antithyroid drugs for less than 3 months. Making the TCR library involved RNA that had been extracted from PBMCs. Specimen: peripheral blood mononuclear cells (PBMCs), collected at new diagnosis, from a patient treated with antithyroid drugs. The TCR comes from a female donor with Graves disease.

The CDR3 coding sequence is TGTGCCAGCAGCCGCGCCCTGGTGGAAGAGACCCAGTACTTC. Amino acids: CASSRALVEETQYF. V gene TRBV6-4 combines with J gene TRBJ2-5; D unresolved. The V and J ends lost 6 bases and 3 bases respectively, with 14 bases between them. CDR3 size: 14 residues. Per germline, CDR1 MRHNA and CDR2 SNTAGT.